This T cell receptor (beta chain) was retrieved from a study of molecular identifiers for immune sequencing clone quantification. TCRdb used MiXCR to reprocess the PCR reads, holding one entry per CDR3 protein. The data hold over 550,000 distinct CDR3 sequences, with roughly 25% observed a single time. This clonotype showed up many times. Sequences were obtained from naive CD8+ T cells from blood, with Jurkat cell RNA spiked in. Subset specified: FACS-sorted CD8+CD4-CCR7+CD45RA+ naive T cells. The TCR originated in a human donor in good health. Some libraries in this study had Jurkat cell RNA spiked in.

Here the CDR3 reads CASSRRDRVTEAFF. In DNA, the CDR3 is TGTGCCAGCAGCCGCCGGGACAGGGTCACTGAAGCTTTCTTT. The chain is built from TRBV5-6 and TRBJ1-1, with 9 nucleotides matching TRBD1. Trimming cost V 4 bases and J 4 bases; bases outside gene matches: 5. The CDR3 extends over 14 amino acids. Germline CDR1 is SGHDT and CDR2 is YYEEEE.